The present entry profiles one TCR beta chain with its context. The data stem from a study of blood T cell repertoires in COVID-19. As for the study in general: The samples span acute and convalescent COVID-19 from the United States, Italy and Spain. T cells, B-cell-depleted T cells, or PBMCs supplied cDNA or gDNA.

This table comes from immunoSEQ multiplex PCR, and its TCRdb copy is limited to in-frame clones, with some not included. The sample includes around 110,000 clones, around 80% of them seen just once. Trimming shortened V by 7 bases and J by 6 bases, and 15 bases separated the two germline ends. The CDR3 extends over 12 amino acids. The germline V gene has CDR1 SQVTM and CDR2 ANQGSEA. This TCR derives from a man in his 60s with active or convalescent COVID-19. Source material: peripheral blood. This chain uses TRBV29-1 with TRBJ1-1, with TRBD1 as a possible D gene (6 bases). This chain's CDR3 is CSARDKEAEAFF. Written as DNA, the CDR3 is TGCAGCGCCCGGGACAAAGAAGCTGAAGCTTTCTTT.